This is a list of T cell receptor beta chains from one sample in a study of T-cell reconstitution after alpha-beta-depleted transplantation in children. Each CDR3 protein gets one entry after TCRdb re-called the PCR reads with MiXCR. The sample records some 600,000 distinct CDR3 sequences, approximately 16% being singletons. The specimen comprised PBMCs from the stem cell graft donor, sampled from the stem cell graft. The receptors derive from a human donor who donated a stem cell graft to a child with acute myeloid leukemia. Each CDR3 is given with its conserved first and last residue. A D gene is named only where the DNA matches it firmly. Clone size is stated in some rows and not others, as once, few, many or a class when expanded.

v_call	clone_size	j_call	d_call	cdr3_aa	cdr3_nt
TRBV7-2	many	TRBJ2-3	-	CASSLSTGSRDTQYF	TGTGCCAGCAGCTTAAGTACGGGGAGTCGAGATACGCAGTATTTT
TRBV5-6	many	TRBJ1-5	-	CASSYRARGNQPQHF	TGTGCCAGCAGCTATCGGGCGAGGGGCAATCAGCCCCAGCATTTT
TRBV6-2/TRBV6-3	-	TRBJ2-5	-	CASTEDGGTQYF	TGTGCCAGCACCGAAGACGGGGGAACCCAGTACTTC
TRBV20-1	once	TRBJ2-1	TRBD2	CSARDLGGVYNEQFF	TGCAGTGCTAGAGATTTGGGGGGGGTATACAATGAGCAGTTCTTC
TRBV12-3/TRBV12-4	-	TRBJ1-5	-	CASSRAFQPQHF	TGTGCCAGCAGTCGGGCCTTTCAGCCCCAGCATTTT
TRBV29-1	many	TRBJ2-3	-	CSAVQGTDTQYF	TGCAGCGCAGTACAGGGAACAGATACGCAGTATTTT
TRBV15	many	TRBJ1-2	-	CATRSNRDYGYTF	TGTGCCACCAGGAGTAACAGGGACTATGGCTACACCTTC
TRBV29-1	many	TRBJ1-1	-	CSVEEWGTGPNTEAFF	TGCAGCGTTGAAGAATGGGGAACAGGGCCTAACACTGAAGCTTTCTTT
TRBV7-2	many	TRBJ1-2	-	CASSLGGQRYGYTF	TGTGCCAGCAGCTTAGGCGGACAGCGCTATGGCTACACCTTC
TRBV29-1	-	TRBJ1-5	-	CSVAPEGPGNQPQHF	TGCAGCGTTGCCCCCGAGGGACCGGGCAATCAGCCCCAGCATTTT
TRBV6-1	many	TRBJ2-1	TRBD2	CASRDGLAGGPTYNEQFF	TGTGCCAGCAGGGACGGCCTAGCGGGGGGGCCGACCTACAATGAGCAGTTCTTC
TRBV20-1	-	TRBJ2-3	TRBD2	CSARDGRGVTPLPTQYF	TGCAGTGCTAGAGATGGGCGGGGGGTCACCCCCCTTCCGACGCAGTATTTT
TRBV20-1	many	TRBJ2-3	TRBD2	CSATPGTSQGTQYF	TGCAGTGCTACACCCGGGACTAGCCAAGGTACGCAGTATTTT
TRBV20-1	many	TRBJ2-7	-	CSAWTVTYEQYF	TGCAGTGCGTGGACGGTCACCTACGAGCAGTACTTC
TRBV28	many	TRBJ2-3	TRBD1	CASSLWQGTVRADTQYF	TGTGCCAGCAGTTTATGGCAGGGGACAGTACGTGCAGATACGCAGTATTTT
TRBV12-3/TRBV12-4	-	TRBJ2-5	TRBD1	CASSLVLQGARQETQYF	TGTGCCAGCAGTTTAGTACTACAGGGGGCTCGGCAAGAGACCCAGTACTTC
TRBV7-9	few	TRBJ1-4	-	CASSLEGANEKLFF	TGTGCCAGCAGCTTAGAGGGAGCTAATGAAAAACTGTTTTTT
TRBV7-3	few	TRBJ2-6	TRBD1	CASSLATGSGANVLTF	TGTGCCAGCAGCCTTGCGACAGGGTCCGGGGCCAACGTCCTGACTTTC
TRBV20-1	-	TRBJ2-7	-	CCARPDPPYEQYF	TGCTGTGCTAGACCCGACCCCCCCTACGAGCAGTACTTC
TRBV27	-	TRBJ2-5	-	CASSLSPGSGTETQYF	TGTGCCAGCAGTTTATCCCCCGGCTCGGGGACAGAGACCCAGTACTTC
TRBV20-1	few	TRBJ2-1	TRBD2	CSAAKTSGYNEQFF	TGCAGTGCCGCGAAGACTAGCGGCTACAATGAGCAGTTCTTC
TRBV7-9	few	TRBJ1-3	TRBD1	CASSLAPGGLRNTIYF	TGTGCCAGCAGCTTAGCCCCAGGGGGACTCCGAAACACCATATATTTT
TRBV12-3/TRBV12-4	-	TRBJ1-4	-	CASSYPGGVKDEKLFF	TGTGCCAGCAGTTATCCCGGGGGGGTAAAGGATGAAAAACTGTTTTTT
TRBV12-3/TRBV12-4	few	TRBJ2-2	TRBD1	CASSSGTVYTGELFF	TGTGCCAGCAGTTCCGGGACAGTTTACACCGGGGAGCTGTTTTTT
TRBV19	-	TRBJ2-2	TRBD1	CASSSSLWTGTTGELFF	TGTGCCAGTAGTTCCTCCCTTTGGACAGGGACCACCGGGGAGCTGTTTTTT
TRBV4-1	-	TRBJ2-3	-	CASSQVLLGRSTDTQYF	TGCGCCAGCAGCCAAGTTCTCCTCGGACGGAGCACAGATACGCAGTATTTT
TRBV20-1	few	TRBJ1-5	-	CSARNRLGNQPQHF	TGCAGTGCTAGAAACAGGCTGGGCAATCAGCCCCAGCATTTT
TRBV12-3/TRBV12-4	many	TRBJ1-3	TRBD1	CASSLPGTAGNTIYF	TGTGCCAGCAGTTTACCCGGGACAGCTGGAAACACCATATATTTT
TRBV7-9	-	TRBJ1-2	TRBD1	CATQTGQGYGYTF	TGTGCCACCCAGACAGGGCAGGGGTATGGCTACACCTTC
TRBV20-1	few	TRBJ1-5	TRBD1	CSARDKIGQGKSGPQHF	TGCAGTGCTAGAGATAAAATCGGACAGGGGAAATCAGGCCCCCAGCATTTT
TRBV12-3/TRBV12-4	many	TRBJ1-3	TRBD1	CASSPGTGGANTIYF	TGTGCCAGCAGCCCCGGGACAGGGGGCGCAAACACCATATATTTT
TRBV12-5	-	TRBJ2-4	-	CASGLGGIQYF	TGTGCTAGTGGCCTGGGTGGCATTCAGTACTTC
TRBV15	many	TRBJ2-3	TRBD2	CATSLRGGGTDTQYF	TGTGCCACCAGCTTGCGGGGGGGCGGCACAGATACGCAGTATTTT
TRBV27	-	TRBJ1-2	-	CASSPNYLVQGYGYTF	TGTGCCAGCAGTCCCAACTATCTGGTTCAGGGCTATGGCTACACCTTC
TRBV6-5	-	TRBJ1-2	-	CASSYRAGDSNYGYTF	TGTGCCAGCAGTTACAGGGCAGGCGATTCTAACTATGGCTACACCTTC
TRBV27	few	TRBJ2-1	-	CASSPIDRYNEQFF	TGTGCCAGCAGTCCTATTGACAGATACAATGAGCAGTTCTTC
TRBV7-2	few	TRBJ2-2	-	CASSSGGNTNTGELFF	TGTGCCAGCAGCTCTGGGGGGAACACCAACACCGGGGAGCTGTTTTTT
TRBV12-3/TRBV12-4	-	TRBJ2-1	TRBD1	CASSSGTGEQFF	TGTGCCAGCAGTTCCGGGACAGGTGAGCAGTTCTTC
TRBV18	few	TRBJ2-5	TRBD1	CASSRSQGARETQYF	TGTGCCAGCTCACGGTCACAGGGGGCGCGGGAGACCCAGTACTTC
TRBV12-3/TRBV12-4	many	TRBJ1-2	TRBD1	CASSSGDRATANYGYTF	TGTGCCAGCAGTTCCGGGGACAGAGCTACAGCTAACTATGGCTACACCTTC
TRBV12-3/TRBV12-4	many	TRBJ2-3	-	CASSSSTGSTDTQYF	-
TRBV25-1	few	TRBJ1-2	TRBD1	CASSDWDRANYGYTF	TGTGCCAGCAGTGACTGGGACAGAGCTAACTATGGCTACACCTTC
TRBV5-1	few	TRBJ1-1	TRBD1	CASSLRGLGNTEAFF	TGCGCCAGCAGCTTAAGGGGGCTGGGAAACACTGAAGCTTTCTTT
TRBV29-1	many	TRBJ1-1	-	CSQGRGTEAFF	TGCAGCCAGGGCAGGGGCACTGAAGCTTTCTTT
TRBV29-1	many	TRBJ2-7	TRBD1	CSVSTGDYEQYF	TGCAGCGTGTCGACAGGGGACTACGAGCAGTACTTC
TRBV29-1	-	TRBJ1-4	-	CSVEGESVEKLFF	TGCAGCGTTGAAGGGGAATCGGTAGAAAAACTGTTTTTT
TRBV20-1	many	TRBJ2-7	-	CSAKGSSFSEQYF	TGCAGTGCTAAAGGTTCGTCCTTTTCCGAGCAGTACTTC
TRBV9	many	TRBJ1-1	-	CASSPPSTEAFF	TGTGCCAGCAGCCCCCCTAGCACTGAAGCTTTCTTT
TRBV19	once	TRBJ1-1	-	CASSILGYEAFF	TGTGCCAGTAGTATACTCGGCTATGAAGCTTTCTTT
TRBV25-1	-	TRBJ2-2	-	CASSVRWDTGELFF	TGTGCCAGCAGTGTCAGATGGGACACCGGGGAGCTGTTTTTT
TRBV12-3/TRBV12-4	many	TRBJ2-2	TRBD1	CASSRQGSNTGELFF	TGTGCCAGCAGTAGACAGGGGTCGAACACCGGGGAGCTGTTTTTT
TRBV20-1	many	TRBJ2-7	-	CSAIPGTYRTYEQYF	TGCAGTGCTATACCTGGGACATACCGAACCTACGAGCAGTACTTC
TRBV11-2	-	TRBJ1-2	TRBD1	CAHGTVNYGYTF	TGTGCCCACGGGACAGTTAACTATGGCTACACCTTC
TRBV20-1	many	TRBJ1-2	-	CSARDPSPGRDYGYTF	TGCAGTGCTAGAGATCCCTCTCCGGGACGGGACTATGGCTACACCTTC
TRBV5-1	many	TRBJ2-7	TRBD1	CASSLSTGEPYEQYF	TGCGCCAGCAGCTTGTCGACAGGGGAGCCCTACGAGCAGTACTTC
TRBV7-3	few	TRBJ2-1	-	CASSPPLGDEQFF	TGTGCCAGCAGCCCCCCTTTGGGGGATGAGCAGTTCTTC
TRBV20-1	many	TRBJ2-2	-	CSARDYLSGTGELFF	TGCAGTGCTAGAGATTATCTAAGTGGCACCGGGGAGCTGTTTTTT